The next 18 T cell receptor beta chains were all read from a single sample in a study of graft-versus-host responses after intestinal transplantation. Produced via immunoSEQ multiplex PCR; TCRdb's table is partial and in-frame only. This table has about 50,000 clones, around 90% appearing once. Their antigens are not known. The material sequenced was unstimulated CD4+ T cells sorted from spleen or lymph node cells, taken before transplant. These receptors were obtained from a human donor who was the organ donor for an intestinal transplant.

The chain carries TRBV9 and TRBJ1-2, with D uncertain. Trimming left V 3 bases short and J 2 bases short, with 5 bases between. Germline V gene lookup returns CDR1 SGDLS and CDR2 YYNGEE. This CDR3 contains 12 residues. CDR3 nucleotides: TGTGCCAGCAGCGGGGGAAACTATGGCTACACCTTC. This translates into CASSGGNYGYTF.

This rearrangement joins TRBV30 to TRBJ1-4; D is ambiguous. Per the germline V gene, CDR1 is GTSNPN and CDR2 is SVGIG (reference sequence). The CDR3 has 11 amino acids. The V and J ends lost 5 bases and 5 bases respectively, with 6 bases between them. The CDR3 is CAWGPNEKLFF. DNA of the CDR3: TGTGCCTGGGGTCCAAATGAAAAACTGTTTTTT.

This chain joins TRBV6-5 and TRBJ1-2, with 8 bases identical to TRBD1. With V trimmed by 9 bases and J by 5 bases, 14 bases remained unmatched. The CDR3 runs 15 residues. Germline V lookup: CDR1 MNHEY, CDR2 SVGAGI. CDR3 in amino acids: CASTSPTGGSYGYTF. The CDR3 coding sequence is TGTGCCAGTACCTCCCCTACAGGGGGATCTTATGGCTACACCTTC.

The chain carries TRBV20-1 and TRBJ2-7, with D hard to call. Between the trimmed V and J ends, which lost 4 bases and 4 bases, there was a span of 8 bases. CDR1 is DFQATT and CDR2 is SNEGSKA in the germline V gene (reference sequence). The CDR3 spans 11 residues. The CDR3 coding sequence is TGCAGTGCTACCGTCGGATACGAGCAGTACTTC. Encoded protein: CSATVGYEQYF.

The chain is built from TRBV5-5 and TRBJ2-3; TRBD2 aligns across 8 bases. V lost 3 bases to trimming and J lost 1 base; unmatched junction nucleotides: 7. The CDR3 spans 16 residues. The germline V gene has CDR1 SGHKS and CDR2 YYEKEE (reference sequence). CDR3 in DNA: TGTGCCAGCAGCTCTAGGGAAGCGGGAGGCACAGATACGCAGTATTTT. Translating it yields CASSSREAGGTDTQYF.

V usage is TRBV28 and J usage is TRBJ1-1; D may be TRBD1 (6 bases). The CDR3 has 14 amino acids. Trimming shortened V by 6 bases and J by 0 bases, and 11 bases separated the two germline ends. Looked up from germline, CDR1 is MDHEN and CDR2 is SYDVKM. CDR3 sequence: CASRKQGLNTEAFF. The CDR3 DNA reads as TGTGCCAGCAGAAAACAGGGATTGAACACTGAAGCTTTCTTT.

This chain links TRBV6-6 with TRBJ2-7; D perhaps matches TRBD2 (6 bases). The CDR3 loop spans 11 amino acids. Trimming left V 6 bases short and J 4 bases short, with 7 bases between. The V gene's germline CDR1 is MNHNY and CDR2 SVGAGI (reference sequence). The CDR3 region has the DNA TGTGCCAGCAGGACTAGTTACGAGCAGTACTTC. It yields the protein CASRTSYEQYF.

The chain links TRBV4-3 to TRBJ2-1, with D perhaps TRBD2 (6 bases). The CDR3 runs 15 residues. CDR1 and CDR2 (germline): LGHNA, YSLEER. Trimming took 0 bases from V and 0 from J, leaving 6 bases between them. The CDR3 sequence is CASSQEDYSYNEQFF. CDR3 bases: TGCGCCAGCAGCCAAGAGGACTACTCCTACAATGAGCAGTTCTTC.

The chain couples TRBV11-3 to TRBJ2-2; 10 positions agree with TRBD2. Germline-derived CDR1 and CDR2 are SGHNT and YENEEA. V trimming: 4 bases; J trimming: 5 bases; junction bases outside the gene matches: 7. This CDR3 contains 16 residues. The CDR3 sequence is CASSSASGRNTGELFF. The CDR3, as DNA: TGTGCCAGCAGCTCCGCTAGCGGGAGAAATACCGGGGAGCTGTTTTTT.

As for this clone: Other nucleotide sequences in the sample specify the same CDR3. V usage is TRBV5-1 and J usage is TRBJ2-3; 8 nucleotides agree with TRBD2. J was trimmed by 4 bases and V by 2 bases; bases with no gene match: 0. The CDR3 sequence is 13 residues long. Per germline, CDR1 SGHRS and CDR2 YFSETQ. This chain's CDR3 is CASSLAGADTQYF. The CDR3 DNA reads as TGCGCCAGCAGCTTAGCGGGAGCAGATACGCAGTATTTT.

The CDR3 protein is CASSPRTSGGTDTQYF. CDR3 bases: TGTGCCAGCTCACCACGGACTAGCGGGGGCACAGATACGCAGTATTTT. The V gene is TRBV18, the J gene TRBJ2-3; 12 positions match TRBD2. The CDR3 has 16 residues. V dropped 1 base and J dropped 1; count of bases not matched to a gene: 0. CDR1 is KGHSH and CDR2 is LQKENI in the germline V gene.

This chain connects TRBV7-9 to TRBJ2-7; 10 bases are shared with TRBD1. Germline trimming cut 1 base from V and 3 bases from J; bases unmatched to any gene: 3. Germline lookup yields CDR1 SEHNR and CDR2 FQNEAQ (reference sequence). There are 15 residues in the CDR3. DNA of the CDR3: TGTGCCAGCAGCTTAGGGACAGGGGGTATCTACGAGCAGTACTTC. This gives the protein CASSLGTGGIYEQYF.

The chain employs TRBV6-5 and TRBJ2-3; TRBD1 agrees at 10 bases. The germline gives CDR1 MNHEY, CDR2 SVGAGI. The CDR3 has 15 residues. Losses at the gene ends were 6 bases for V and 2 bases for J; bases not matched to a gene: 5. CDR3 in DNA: TGTGCCAGCAGCCGAGGGACAGGGGTCACAGATACGCAGTATTTT. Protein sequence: CASSRGTGVTDTQYF.

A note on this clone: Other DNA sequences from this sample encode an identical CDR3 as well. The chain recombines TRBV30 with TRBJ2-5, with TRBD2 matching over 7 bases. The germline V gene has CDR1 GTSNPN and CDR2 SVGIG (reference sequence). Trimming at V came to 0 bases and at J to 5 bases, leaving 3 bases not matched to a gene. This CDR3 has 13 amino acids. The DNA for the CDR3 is TGTGCCTGGAGTGTTAGGGAGGGGGAGACCCAGTACTTC. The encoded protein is CAWSVREGETQYF.

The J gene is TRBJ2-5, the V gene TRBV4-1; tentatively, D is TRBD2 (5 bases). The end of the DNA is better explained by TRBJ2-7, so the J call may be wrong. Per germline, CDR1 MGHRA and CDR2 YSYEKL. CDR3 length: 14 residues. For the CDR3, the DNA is TGCGCCAGCAGCCAACCCACTAGTGCCTACGAGCAGTACTTC. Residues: CASSQPTSAYEQYF.

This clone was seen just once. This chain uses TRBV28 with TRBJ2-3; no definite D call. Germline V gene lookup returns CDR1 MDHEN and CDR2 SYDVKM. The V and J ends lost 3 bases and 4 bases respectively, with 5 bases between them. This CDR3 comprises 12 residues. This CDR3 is CASSFLPDTQYF. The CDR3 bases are TGTGCCAGCAGTTTTTTACCAGATACGCAGTATTTT. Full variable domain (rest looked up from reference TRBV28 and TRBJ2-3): DVKVTQSSRYLVKRTGEKVFLECVQDMDHENMFWYRQDPGLGLRLIYFSYDVKMKEKGDIPEGYSVSREKKERFSLILESASTNQTSMYLCASSFLPDTQYFGPGTRLTVL.

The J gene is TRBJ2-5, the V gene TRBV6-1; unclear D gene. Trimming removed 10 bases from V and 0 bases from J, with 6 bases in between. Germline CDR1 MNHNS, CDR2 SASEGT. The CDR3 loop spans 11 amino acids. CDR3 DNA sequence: TGTGCCACCCAGCACCAAGAGACCCAGTACTTC. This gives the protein CATQHQETQYF.

CDR3 bases: TGTGCCACCAGGATGGGTAGCTCCTACGAGCAGTACTTC. It yields the protein CATRMGSSYEQYF. The chain joins TRBV15 to TRBJ2-7; D gene uncertain. V shed 6 bases and J shed 0 bases, with 9 bases lying between them. CDR1 and CDR2 from the germline V gene are LNHNV and YYDKDF (reference sequence). The CDR3 consists of 13 residues.